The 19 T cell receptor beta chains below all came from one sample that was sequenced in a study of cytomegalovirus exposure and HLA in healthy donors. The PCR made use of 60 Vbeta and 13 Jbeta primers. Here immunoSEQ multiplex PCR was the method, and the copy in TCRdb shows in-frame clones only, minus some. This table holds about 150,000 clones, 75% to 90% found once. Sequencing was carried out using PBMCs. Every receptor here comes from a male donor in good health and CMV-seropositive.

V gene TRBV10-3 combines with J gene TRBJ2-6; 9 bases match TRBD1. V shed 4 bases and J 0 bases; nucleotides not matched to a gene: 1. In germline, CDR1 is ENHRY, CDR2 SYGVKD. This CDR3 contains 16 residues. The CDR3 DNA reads TGTGCCATCAGTGGGACAGGGGACTCTGGGGCCAACGTCCTGACTTTC. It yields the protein CAISGTGDSGANVLTF.

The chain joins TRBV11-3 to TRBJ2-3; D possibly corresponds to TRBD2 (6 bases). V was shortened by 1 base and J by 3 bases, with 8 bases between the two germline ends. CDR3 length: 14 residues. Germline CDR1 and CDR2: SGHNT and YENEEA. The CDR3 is CASSLGRGTDTQYF. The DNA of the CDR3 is TGTGCCAGCAGCTTAGGGCGGGGTACAGATACGCAGTATTTT. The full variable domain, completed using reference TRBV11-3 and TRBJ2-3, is EAGVVQSPRYKIIEKKQPVAFWCNPISGHNTLYWYLQNLGQGPELLIRYENEEAVDDSQLPKDRFSAERLKGVDSTLKIQPAELGDSAVYLCASSLGRGTDTQYFGPGTRLTVL.

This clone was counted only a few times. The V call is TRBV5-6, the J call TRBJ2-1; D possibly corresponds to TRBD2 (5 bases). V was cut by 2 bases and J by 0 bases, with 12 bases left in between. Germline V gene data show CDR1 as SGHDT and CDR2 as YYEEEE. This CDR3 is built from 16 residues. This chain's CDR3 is CASSFPERSSYNEQFF. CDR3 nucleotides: TGTGCCAGCAGCTTTCCAGAGCGGAGCTCCTACAATGAGCAGTTCTTC.

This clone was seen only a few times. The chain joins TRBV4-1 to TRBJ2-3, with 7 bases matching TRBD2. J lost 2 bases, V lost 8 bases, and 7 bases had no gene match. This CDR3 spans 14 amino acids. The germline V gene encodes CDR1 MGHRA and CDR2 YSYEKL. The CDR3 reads CASADSGLTDTQYF. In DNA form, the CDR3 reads TGCGCCAGCGCCGATAGCGGGCTCACAGATACGCAGTATTTT.

The CDR3 spells CASRQYSGRAETQYF. CDR3 bases: TGTGCCAGTAGACAATATAGCGGGAGGGCGGAGACCCAGTACTTC. The chain has TRBV19 and TRBJ2-5, with 11 bases that match TRBD2. CDR3 length: 15 amino acids. Germline CDR1 LNHDA, CDR2 SQIVND (reference sequence). V trimming: 6 bases; J trimming: 5 bases; junction bases outside the gene matches: 8.

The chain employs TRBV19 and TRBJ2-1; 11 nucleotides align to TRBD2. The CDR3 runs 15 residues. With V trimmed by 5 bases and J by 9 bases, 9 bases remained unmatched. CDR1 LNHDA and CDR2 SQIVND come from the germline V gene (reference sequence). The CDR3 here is CASSPTSGTASEQFF. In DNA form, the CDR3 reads TGTGCCAGTAGTCCGACTAGCGGGACAGCTAGTGAGCAGTTCTTC.

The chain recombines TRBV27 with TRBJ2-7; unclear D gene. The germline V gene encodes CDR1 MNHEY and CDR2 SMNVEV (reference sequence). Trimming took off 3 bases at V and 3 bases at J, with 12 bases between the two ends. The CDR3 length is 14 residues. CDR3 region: CASSLGLGRYEQYF. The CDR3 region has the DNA TGTGCCAGCAGTTTGGGTCTAGGTCGCTACGAGCAGTACTTC.

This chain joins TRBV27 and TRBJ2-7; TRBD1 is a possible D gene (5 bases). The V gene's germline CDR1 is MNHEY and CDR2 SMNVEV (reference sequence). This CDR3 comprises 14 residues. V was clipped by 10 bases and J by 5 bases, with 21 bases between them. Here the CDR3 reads CAKTFWGPLDEQYF. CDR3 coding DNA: TGTGCCAAAACCTTTTGGGGCCCCCTCGACGAGCAGTACTTC.

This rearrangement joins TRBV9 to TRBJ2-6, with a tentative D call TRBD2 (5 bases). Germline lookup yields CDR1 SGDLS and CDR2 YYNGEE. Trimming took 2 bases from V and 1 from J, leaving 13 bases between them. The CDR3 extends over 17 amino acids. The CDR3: CASSVAERGSGANVLTF. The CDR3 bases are TGTGCCAGCAGCGTGGCCGAACGAGGGTCTGGGGCCAACGTCCTGACTTTC.

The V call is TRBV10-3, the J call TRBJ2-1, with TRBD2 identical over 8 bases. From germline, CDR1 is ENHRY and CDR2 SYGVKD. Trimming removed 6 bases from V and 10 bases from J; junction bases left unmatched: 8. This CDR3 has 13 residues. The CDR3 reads CAISEGVAGEQFF. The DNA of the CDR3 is TGTGCCATCAGCGAGGGGGTAGCGGGAGAGCAGTTCTTC.

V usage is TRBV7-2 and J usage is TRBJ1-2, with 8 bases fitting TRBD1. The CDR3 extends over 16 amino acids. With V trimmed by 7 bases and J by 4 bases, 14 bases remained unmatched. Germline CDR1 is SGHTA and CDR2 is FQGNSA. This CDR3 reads CASTYRGTGRGYGYTF. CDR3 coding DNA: TGTGCCAGCACCTACCGGGGGACAGGTAGGGGCTATGGCTACACCTTC.

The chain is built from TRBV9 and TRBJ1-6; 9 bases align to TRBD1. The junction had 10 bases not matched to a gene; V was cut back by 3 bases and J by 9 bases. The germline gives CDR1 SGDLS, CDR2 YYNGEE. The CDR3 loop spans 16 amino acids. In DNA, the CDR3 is TGTGCCAGCAGCGCAGGGGGACAGGGCATTAGTTCACCCCTCCACTTT. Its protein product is CASSAGGQGISSPLHF.

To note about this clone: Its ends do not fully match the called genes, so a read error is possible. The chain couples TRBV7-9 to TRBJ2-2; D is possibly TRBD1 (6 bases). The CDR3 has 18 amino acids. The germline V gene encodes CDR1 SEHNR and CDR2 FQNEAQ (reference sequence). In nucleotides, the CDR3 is TGTTCCAGCAGCTTAGGGATGACAGGCCTTACGAACACCGGGGAGCTGTTTTTT. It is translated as CSSSLGMTGLTNTGELFF.

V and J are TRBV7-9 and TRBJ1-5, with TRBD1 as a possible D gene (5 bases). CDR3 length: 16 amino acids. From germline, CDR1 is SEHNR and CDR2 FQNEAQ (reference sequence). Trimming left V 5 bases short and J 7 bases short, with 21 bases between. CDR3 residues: CASSPGGRGSGQPQHF. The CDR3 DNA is TGTGCCAGCAGCCCCGGCGGGAGGGGATCGGGGCAGCCCCAGCATTTT.

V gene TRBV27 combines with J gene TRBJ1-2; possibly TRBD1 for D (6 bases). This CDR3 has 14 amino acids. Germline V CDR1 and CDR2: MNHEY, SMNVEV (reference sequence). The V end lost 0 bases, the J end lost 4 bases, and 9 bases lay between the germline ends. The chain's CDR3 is CASSLSTGFYGYTF. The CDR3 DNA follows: TGTGCCAGCAGTTTATCAACAGGGTTCTATGGCTACACCTTC.

This chain's CDR3 is CASSSGTRPRETQYF. The DNA of the CDR3 is TGTGCCAGCAGCTCAGGGACTAGACCCCGGGAGACCCAGTACTTC. The chain is built from TRBV13 and TRBJ2-5; 8 bases map to TRBD2. The length of the CDR3 is 15 residues. The V segment lost 4 bases and the J segment 5 bases; nucleotides outside the gene matches: 9. Looked up from germline, CDR1 is PRHDT and CDR2 is FYEKMQ (reference sequence).

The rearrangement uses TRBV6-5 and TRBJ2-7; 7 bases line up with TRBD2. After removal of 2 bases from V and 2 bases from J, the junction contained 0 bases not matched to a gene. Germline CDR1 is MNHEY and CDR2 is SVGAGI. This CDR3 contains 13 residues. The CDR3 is CASSYGLAYEQYF. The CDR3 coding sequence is TGTGCCAGCAGTTACGGACTAGCCTACGAGCAGTACTTC.

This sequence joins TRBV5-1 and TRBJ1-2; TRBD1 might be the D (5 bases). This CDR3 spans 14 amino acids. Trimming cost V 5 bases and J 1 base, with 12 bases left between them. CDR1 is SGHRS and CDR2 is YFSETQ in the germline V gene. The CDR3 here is CASRTGGGNYGYTF. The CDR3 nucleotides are TGCGCCAGCAGGACCGGGGGGGGTAACTATGGCTACACCTTC.

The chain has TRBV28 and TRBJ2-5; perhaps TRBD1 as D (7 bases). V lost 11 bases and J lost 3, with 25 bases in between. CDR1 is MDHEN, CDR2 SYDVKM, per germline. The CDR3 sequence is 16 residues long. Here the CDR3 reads CASGGRGIGGEETQYF. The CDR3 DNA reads TGTGCCTCAGGGGGAAGGGGCATCGGCGGGGAAGAGACCCAGTACTTC. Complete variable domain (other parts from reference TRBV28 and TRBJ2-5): DVKVTQSSRYLVKRTGEKVFLECVQDMDHENMFWYRQDPGLGLRLIYFSYDVKMKEKGDIPEGYSVSREKKERFSLILESASTNQTSMYLCASGGRGIGGEETQYFGPGTRLLVL.